Below are 18 T cell receptor beta chains sequenced from a single sample in a study of blood T cell repertoires in COVID-19. The method was immunoSEQ multiplex PCR; TCRdb's version includes in-frame clones alone and lacks a portion of them. The sample contains 110,000 or so clones, more than 80% of which appear only once. Sequencing input: peripheral blood. The receptors come from a woman in her seventies with acute or convalescent COVID-19.

The rearrangement uses TRBV29-1 and TRBJ2-2; 7 nucleotides match TRBD1. V shed 6 bases, J shed 2 bases, and the junction held 6 bases outside the gene matches. Germline values: CDR1 SQVTM, CDR2 ANQGSEA. The CDR3 sequence is 14 residues long. The CDR3 DNA sequence: TGCAGCGTCCAGAGACAGGGAAACACCGGGGAGCTGTTTTTT. It yields the protein CSVQRQGNTGELFF.

V gene TRBV6-5 combines with J gene TRBJ2-7; D might be TRBD1 (5 bases). Trimming took off 6 bases at V and 0 bases at J, with 12 bases between the two ends. Germline CDR1 reads MNHEY; CDR2 reads SVGAGI. The CDR3 totals 14 residues. CDR3 sequence (DNA): TGTGCCAGCAGAACAGGACCCGACTCCTACGAGCAGTACTTC. This gives the protein CASRTGPDSYEQYF.

The chain is built from TRBV7-8 and TRBJ2-3, with TRBD2 identical over 7 bases. Trimming removed 5 bases from V and 5 bases from J; junction bases left unmatched: 10. The length of the CDR3 is 15 residues. Per germline, CDR1 SGHVS and CDR2 FQNEAQ. CDR3 nucleotide sequence: TGTGCCAGCAGCCCTCGAAGCGGCGGGGGAGATACGCAGTATTTT. Its translation: CASSPRSGGGDTQYF.

This rearrangement joins TRBV12-3 or TRBV12-4 to TRBJ2-7; D is ambiguous. V dropped 0 bases and J dropped 4 bases, with 4 bases sitting between them. This CDR3 has 12 amino acids. CDR3 in amino acids: CASSLARYEQYF. The CDR3 nucleotides are TGTGCCAGCAGTTTAGCCAGATACGAGCAGTACTTC.

In its sample, this clone was seen once. The genes are TRBV7-8 and TRBJ2-7; 10 bases fit TRBD2. CDR1 is SGHVS, CDR2 FQNEAQ, per germline. The CDR3 length is 14 residues. The ends lost 6 bases at V and 3 bases at J; junction bases unmatched: 5. The DNA of the CDR3 is TGTGCCAGCAGGATAGCGGGAGGAATCTACGAGCAGTACTTC. Translation: CASRIAGGIYEQYF.

The J gene is TRBJ1-5, the V gene TRBV7-2, with 9 bases fitting TRBD1. The CDR3 sequence is 15 residues long. Unmatched junction bases numbered 5, after V lost 5 bases and J lost 3 bases. CDR1 and CDR2 from the germline V gene are SGHTA and FQGNSA. Here the CDR3 reads CASSQGTGTNQPQHF. The CDR3 nucleotides are TGTGCCAGCAGCCAAGGGACAGGGACCAATCAGCCCCAGCATTTT.

This clone occurred once. The chain recombines TRBV19 with TRBJ1-1; no firm D call. Germline assignment: CDR1 LNHDA and CDR2 SQIVND (reference sequence). This CDR3 is built from 16 residues. Trimming cost V 1 base and J 0 bases, with 12 bases left between them. The CDR3: CASSIGAGYMNTEAFF. CDR3 DNA sequence: TGTGCCAGTAGTATAGGGGCAGGATACATGAACACTGAAGCTTTCTTT. Based on the CDR3 plus reference TRBV19 and TRBJ1-1, the full variable domain is DGGITQSPKYLFRKEGQNVTLSCEQNLNHDAMYWYRQDPGQGLRLIYYSQIVNDFQKGDIAEGYSVSREKKESFPLTVTSAQKNPTAFYLCASSIGAGYMNTEAFFGQGTRLTVV.

The chain couples TRBV28 to TRBJ2-3, with D tentatively TRBD1 (6 bases). The germline V gene encodes CDR1 MDHEN and CDR2 SYDVKM. This CDR3 comprises 21 residues. Trimming pared 5 bases from V and 1 base from J, leaving 31 bases between. This chain's CDR3 is CASSHRTGLHLFSVRTDTQYF. The CDR3 region has the DNA TGTGCCAGCAGTCACCGTACAGGGCTCCATTTATTTAGTGTCCGCACAGATACGCAGTATTTT.

The V call is TRBV12-3 or TRBV12-4, the J call TRBJ1-1; D gene unclear. Trimming pared 3 bases from V and 8 bases from J, leaving 10 bases between. The CDR3 has 12 amino acids. The CDR3 spells CASSFSGIEAFF. The CDR3 DNA sequence: TGTGCCAGCAGTTTTTCCGGGATCGAAGCTTTCTTT.

CDR3 in DNA: TGTGCCAGCAGCATCCAGACTAGTTGGAGCACAGATACGCAGTATTTT. Translated: CASSIQTSWSTDTQYF. The chain couples TRBV13 to TRBJ2-3, with TRBD2 as a possible D gene (6 bases). Trimming pared 5 bases from V and 0 bases from J, leaving 15 bases between. The CDR3 extends over 16 amino acids. Looked up from germline, CDR1 is PRHDT and CDR2 is FYEKMQ (reference sequence).

V and J are TRBV19 and TRBJ1-5; D is undetermined. This CDR3 spans 14 amino acids. Trimming stripped 7 bases from V and 6 bases from J, with 16 bases between. Germline V gene sequence: CDR1 LNHDA, CDR2 SQIVND (reference sequence). CDR3 sequence reads: CASTPAGGSQPQHF. The CDR3 coding sequence is TGTGCCAGTACCCCGGCCGGCGGGAGTCAGCCCCAGCATTTT.

This clone showed up just a few times. J is TRBJ1-5 and V is TRBV13, with a weak D call TRBD1 (5 bases). The CDR3 consists of 13 residues. The V end was cut by 5 bases, the J end by 2 bases, with 7 bases between. Germline V gives CDR1 PRHDT, CDR2 FYEKMQ (reference sequence). CDR3 DNA: TGTGCCAGCAGCAGGGGCCGCAATCAGCCCCAGCATTTT. This codes for CASSRGRNQPQHF.

The V and J genes are TRBV27 and TRBJ1-4; 8 bases map to TRBD1. Trimming removed 5 bases from V and 5 bases from J; junction bases left unmatched: 7. In germline, CDR1 is MNHEY, CDR2 SMNVEV (reference sequence). The CDR3 consists of 15 residues. The CDR3 sequence: CASSAQTGENEKLFF. As DNA, the CDR3 is TGTGCCAGCAGTGCCCAGACAGGGGAAAATGAAAAACTGTTTTTT.

DNA for the CDR3: TGCGCCAGCAGCCAAGTGGTCCCGGGACAGGCGGGAAACACCATATATTTT. Protein sequence: CASSQVVPGQAGNTIYF. The chain uses TRBV4-1 and TRBJ1-3; the match to TRBD1 covers 8 bases. CDR3 length equals 17 residues. Losses at the gene ends were 1 base for V and 4 bases for J; bases not matched to a gene: 9. The V gene's germline CDR1 is MGHRA and CDR2 YSYEKL.

A few counts support this clone. This rearrangement joins TRBV7-2 to TRBJ1-5, with D uncertain. The length of the CDR3 is 13 residues. Germline assignment: CDR1 SGHTA and CDR2 FQGNSA. Trimming stripped 5 bases from V and 7 bases from J, with 12 bases between. The CDR3 DNA sequence: TGTGCCAGCAGCGCCGTCCGGGGACAGCCCCAGCATTTT. It is translated as CASSAVRGQPQHF. Using reference TRBV7-2 and TRBJ1-5 for the parts outside the CDR3, the full variable domain is GAGVSQSPSNKVTEKGKDVELRCDPISGHTALYWYRQSLGQGLEFLIYFQGNSAPDKSGLPSDRFSAERTGGSVSTLTIQRTQQEDSAVYLCASSAVRGQPQHFGDGTRLSIL.

The genes are TRBV19 and TRBJ2-7; TRBD1 aligns across 11 bases. Trimming removed 4 bases from V and 2 bases from J; junction bases left unmatched: 4. This CDR3 is built from 15 residues. Germline V gene lookup returns CDR1 LNHDA and CDR2 SQIVND (reference sequence). The CDR3 coding sequence is TGTGCCAGTAGTAGGACAGGGGGCTCAACCTACGAGCAGTACTTC. It yields the protein CASSRTGGSTYEQYF.

In its sample, this clone was seen a few times. The chain recombines TRBV28 with TRBJ2-1; 11 nucleotides align to TRBD2. Trimming at V came to 2 bases and at J to 8 bases, leaving 14 bases not matched to a gene. Germline CDR1 MDHEN, CDR2 SYDVKM. This CDR3 has 18 amino acids. CDR3 DNA sequence: TGTGCCAGCAGTTTACCCCTGGCACTAGCGGGAGATTCCTATGAGCAGTTCTTC. Amino acid sequence: CASSLPLALAGDSYEQFF. Supplemented by reference TRBV28 and TRBJ2-1, the full variable domain reads DVKVTQSSRYLVKRTGEKVFLECVQDMDHENMFWYRQDPGLGLRLIYFSYDVKMKEKGDIPEGYSVSREKKERFSLILESASTNQTSMYLCASSLPLALAGDSYEQFFGPGTRLTVL.

The chain recombines TRBV15 with TRBJ1-2; D might be TRBD1 (5 bases). The CDR3 is 16 residues long. CDR1 and CDR2 (germline): LNHNV, YYDKDF (reference sequence). V lost 0 bases and J 7 bases, leaving 18 bases between the germline ends. CDR3 DNA sequence: TGTGCCACCAGCAGAGATGAGAAGGGCTCAGGGCTTGGCTACACCTTC. Translation: CATSRDEKGSGLGYTF.